This T cell receptor beta chain was found in a study of cytomegalovirus exposure and HLA in healthy donors. Whole-study context: The study's early data release held tens of millions of unique TCRs from HLA-typed donors. Points from the study as a whole: Several top significant clusters appeared, in a later analysis, to be linked to common viral pathogens. In an earlier analysis, about 87% or about 30%: the productive usage of most TCR beta V segments. Usually a TCR sequence was rare, but some public TCRs were found in many donors.

Germline V CDR1 and CDR2: MGHRA, YSYEKL. V was trimmed by 1 base and J by 0 bases, leaving 13 bases between them. The CDR3 totals 17 residues. Vbeta (60) and Jbeta (13) primers were used in the PCR. Sequencing was performed with immunoSEQ multiplex PCR; in TCRdb, only in-frame clones are kept and a portion is missing. The table lists 150,000 to 250,000 clones, roughly four fifths of them singletons. A remark on this clone: The antigen is undetermined.

Sample: PBMCs. This TCR was sampled from a woman in her forties or fifties in good health and CMV-seropositive. J is TRBJ1-5 and V is TRBV4-1; D possibly corresponds to TRBD1 (6 bases). Written as DNA, the CDR3 is TGCGCCAGCAGCCAAGTGGCGGGGGCCCCTAGCAATCAGCCCCAGCATTTT. This codes for CASSQVAGAPSNQPQHF.